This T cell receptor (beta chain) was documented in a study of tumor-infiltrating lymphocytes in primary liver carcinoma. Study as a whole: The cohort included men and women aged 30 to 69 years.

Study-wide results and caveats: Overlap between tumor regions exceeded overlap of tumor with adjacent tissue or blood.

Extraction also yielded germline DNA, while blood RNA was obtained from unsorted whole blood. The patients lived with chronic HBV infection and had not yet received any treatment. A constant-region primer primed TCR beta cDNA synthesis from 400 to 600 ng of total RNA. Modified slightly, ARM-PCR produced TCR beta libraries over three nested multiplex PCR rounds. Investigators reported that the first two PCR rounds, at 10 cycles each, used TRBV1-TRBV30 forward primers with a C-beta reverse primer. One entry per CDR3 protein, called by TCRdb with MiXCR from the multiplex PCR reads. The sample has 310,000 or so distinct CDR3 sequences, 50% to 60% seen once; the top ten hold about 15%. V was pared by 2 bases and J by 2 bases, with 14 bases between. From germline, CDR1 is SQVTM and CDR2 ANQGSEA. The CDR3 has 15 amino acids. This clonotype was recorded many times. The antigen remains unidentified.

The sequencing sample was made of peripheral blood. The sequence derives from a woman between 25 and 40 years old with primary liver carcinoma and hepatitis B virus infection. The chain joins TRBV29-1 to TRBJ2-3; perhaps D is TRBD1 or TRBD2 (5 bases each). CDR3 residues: CSVEIGTVFTDTQYF. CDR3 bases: TGCAGCGTTGAAATCGGGACGGTCTTCACAGATACGCAGTATTTT.